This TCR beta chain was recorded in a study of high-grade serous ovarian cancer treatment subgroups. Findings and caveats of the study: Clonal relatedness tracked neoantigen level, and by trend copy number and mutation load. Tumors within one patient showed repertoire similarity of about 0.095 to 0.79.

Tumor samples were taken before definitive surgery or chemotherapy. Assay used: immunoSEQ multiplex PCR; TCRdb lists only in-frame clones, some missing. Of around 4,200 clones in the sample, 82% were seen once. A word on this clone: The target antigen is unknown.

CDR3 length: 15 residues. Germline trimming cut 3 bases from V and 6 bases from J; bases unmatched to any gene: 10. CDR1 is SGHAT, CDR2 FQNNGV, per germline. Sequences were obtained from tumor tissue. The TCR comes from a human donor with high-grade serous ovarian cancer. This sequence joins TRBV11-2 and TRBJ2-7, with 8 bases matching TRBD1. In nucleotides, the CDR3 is TGTGCCAGCAGCTTTGACAGGGGAACCAGGGGCGAGCAGTACTTC. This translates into CASSFDRGTRGEQYF.